This passage covers 10 T cell receptor beta chains from one sample sequenced in a study of blood T cell repertoires in COVID-19. TCRdb's table, derived via immunoSEQ multiplex PCR, lists solely in-frame clones and lacks some. The table has 95,000 to 150,000 clones, about two thirds seen once. Sequenced sample: peripheral blood. The receptors shown here come from a human donor with acute or convalescent COVID-19. The donor label of this sample is uncertain.

V and J are TRBV3-1 (or the pseudogene TRBV3-2) and TRBJ1-6, with TRBD1 matching 7 bases. This CDR3 contains 14 residues. The trim removed 4 bases at V and 12 bases at J, leaving 9 bases unmatched. The V gene's germline CDR1 is LGHDT and CDR2 YNNKEL (reference sequence). The CDR3, as DNA: TGTGCCAGCAGCCTCCGGGACAGAAGTGGACCCCTCCACTTT. Translation: CASSLRDRSGPLHF.

This clone was recorded a few times. This chain links TRBV5-8 with TRBJ1-6; weak D call: TRBD1 (5 bases). Germline values: CDR1 SGHTS, CDR2 YDEGEE. The CDR3 extends over 13 amino acids. The V end lost 1 base, the J end lost 10 bases, and 9 bases lay between the germline ends. CDR3 sequence (DNA): TGTGCCAGCAGCTTGCAGGGTTTCTCACCCCTCCACTTT. As protein: CASSLQGFSPLHF.

The V and J genes are TRBV5-8 and TRBJ1-1, with 8 bases fitting TRBD1. The CDR3 sequence is 14 residues long. Germline CDR1 is SGHTS and CDR2 is YDEGEE. V lost 4 bases and J lost 5; bases outside the gene matches: 7. CDR3 region: CASSKAGQGTEAFF. CDR3 bases: TGTGCCAGCAGCAAAGCAGGACAGGGAACTGAAGCTTTCTTT.

The genes are TRBV2 and TRBJ1-5; unclear D gene. This CDR3 contains 12 residues. V lost 6 bases and J lost 4, with 7 bases in between. Germline-derived CDR1 and CDR2 are SNHLY and FYNNEI. The CDR3 sequence: CASRAANQPQHF. Here the CDR3 DNA reads TGTGCCAGCAGGGCGGCGAATCAGCCCCAGCATTTT.

The CDR3 loop is CASSLGQGSTGELFF. CDR3 DNA: TGTGCCAGTAGTCTCGGACAGGGTAGTACCGGGGAGCTGTTTTTT. The V and J genes are TRBV19 and TRBJ2-2; TRBD1 matches 8 bases. From germline, CDR1 is LNHDA and CDR2 SQIVND (reference sequence). The CDR3 totals 15 residues. V was pared by 5 bases and J by 5 bases, with 7 bases of the junction left unmatched.

This clone has a count of ten or more. This rearrangement joins TRBV19 to TRBJ2-3, with D hard to call. Germline V lookup: CDR1 LNHDA, CDR2 SQIVND (reference sequence). The CDR3 loop spans 14 amino acids. V was pared by 10 bases and J by 2 bases, with 16 bases between. This CDR3 reads CATIDLGNTDTQYF. The CDR3 DNA sequence: TGTGCCACCATTGACCTGGGCAACACAGATACGCAGTATTTT.

The chain links TRBV23-1 to TRBJ2-7; 9 bases align to TRBD1. TRBV23-1 is sorted into the ORF group, with uncertain function. Losses at the gene ends were 3 bases for V and 3 bases for J; bases not matched to a gene: 12. There are 17 residues in the CDR3. CDR3 in amino acids: CASSHPGTGTRDYEQYV. As DNA, the CDR3 is TGCGCCAGCAGTCACCCCGGGACAGGGACCCGCGACTACGAGCAGTACGTC.

The CDR3 region has the DNA TGTGCCAGCACCCGGACAGGCCCTGGCGACTATGGCTACACCTTC. Translated: CASTRTGPGDYGYTF. The rearrangement links TRBV7-9 to TRBJ1-2; 7 positions match TRBD1. CDR1 and CDR2 from the germline V gene are SEHNR and FQNEAQ (reference sequence). Trimming cost V 7 bases and J 3 bases; bases outside gene matches: 11. This CDR3 region has 15 residues. The entire variable domain, with the rest obtained from reference TRBV7-9 and TRBJ1-2, is as follows: DTGVSQNPRHKITKRGQNVTFRCDPISEHNRLYWYRQTLGQGPEFLTYFQNEAQLEKSRLLSDRFSAERPKGSFSTLEIQRTEQGDSAMYLCASTRTGPGDYGYTFGSGTRLTVV.

The chain recombines TRBV28 with TRBJ1-1; possible D gene TRBD1, 6 bases. Trimming took 5 bases from V and 1 from J, leaving 8 bases between them. CDR3 length equals 13 residues. The germline V gene has CDR1 MDHEN and CDR2 SYDVKM. The CDR3 bases are TGTGCCAGCAGTCAACAGGGGAACACTGAAGCTTTCTTT. This translates into CASSQQGNTEAFF.

The rearrangement joins TRBV5-1 to TRBJ1-6, with D uncertain. Germline CDR1 SGHRS, CDR2 YFSETQ. This CDR3 is built from 14 residues. V lost 0 bases to trimming and J lost 11 bases, with 12 bases between them. CDR3 DNA: TGCGCCAGCAGCTTGGACGGGTTTATGGCACCCCTCCACTTT. It yields the protein CASSLDGFMAPLHF.